Here is one T cell receptor beta chain with its context. At least ten counts were recorded for this clonotype. Its antigen is not yet known. Nothing much larger sits one base from this clone, and base qualities are not available. V and J are truncated by 8 bases and 4 bases respectively, leaving an intervening sequence of 10 bases. The germline V gene sets CDR1 to MNHEY and CDR2 to SVGAGI. From its cysteine to its phenylalanine, the CDR3 spans 12 amino acids. Just CDR3 DNA is preserved here, 36 bases in frame from base 1. Libraries were constructed by PCR. Sequencing was carried out with an Illumina HiSeq 2500. Molecular barcoding was employed in the preparation of TCR libraries, with unique molecular identifiers being used to normalize TCRbeta repertoire quantification. TCRdb passed the public sequencing reads through fastp at Q25 and MiXCR, retaining productive beta sequences. CDR3 protein duplicates are merged, each entry listing the most common genes and DNA. This sample gives 350,000 to 400,000 distinct CDR3 sequences in total; roughly 22% of them show up just once. Jointly, the top ten make up less than 4.5% of the sample.

This record comes from a study of T-cell reconstitution after alpha-beta-depleted transplantation in children (dated by TCRdb to about 2016). About the investigation overall: Using TCR repertoire profiling, the study followed T-cell immune reconstitution in a quantitative way in children after TCRalphabeta/CD19-depleted allogeneic hematopoietic cell transplantation.

The chain is assembled from TRBV6-5 and TRBJ2-3; the D region possibly corresponds to TRBD2 (5 bases align). This TCR came from a human donor who donated a stem cell graft to a child with acute myeloid leukemia. The sample in question was PBMCs from the stem cell graft donor, obtained from the stem cell graft. Read as DNA, the sequence is TGTGCCAGCTCGAGGACTCCAGATACGCAGTATTTT. Translated, it reads CASSRTPDTQYF.